The clone carrying this TCR beta chain was seen a few times. No antigen is known for it. The sample belongs to a study of identifying expanded T cells in peripheral blood. This CDR3 region has 16 residues. The ends lost 8 bases at V and 0 bases at J; junction bases unmatched: 12. Germline lookup yields CDR1 MNHEY and CDR2 SMNVEV (reference sequence). The study, taken as a whole, reports: Clone count variance between roughly 2-week samples rose with total template count.

No infections or other immune events were documented during collection. Clones were read by immunoSEQ multiplex PCR, and TCRdb kept only the in-frame ones, dropping some. This table holds about 86,000 clones, about 88% found once. The source material was blood. The rearrangement joins TRBV27 to TRBJ1-1; 7 bases align to TRBD1. The receptor was derived from a person aged 18-69 years in good health. CDR3 region: CASSRGFTRMNTEAFF. The CDR3 nucleotides are TGTGCCAGCTCCAGGGGGTTCACCCGAATGAACACTGAAGCTTTCTTT.